The T cell receptor (beta chain) described here comes from a study of blood T cell repertoires in COVID-19. Study summary: Acute-phase and convalescent COVID-19 samples originated in the United States, Italy and Spain. In each case, the material was cDNA or gDNA derived from T cells, B-cell-depleted T cells, or PBMCs.

The participants were between roughly 18 and 100 years old and came from some 23 US areas. The recovered donors of Cohort 3 showed two negative PCRs, clearance, or symptom resolution. This CDR3 has 15 residues. CDR1 is SGHDT and CDR2 is YYEEEE in the germline V gene. V lost 4 bases and J 0 bases, leaving 10 bases between the germline ends. Sequencing was performed with immunoSEQ multiplex PCR; in TCRdb, only in-frame clones are kept and a portion is missing. The sample has 210,000 or so clones; nearly 90% are singletons. The source of this sequence is a man under 40 who had recovered from COVID-19. Sequencing was done on a sample of PBMCs or T cells enriched from blood (not recorded which). The chain joins TRBV5-6 to TRBJ2-2, with D possibly matching TRBD1 (5 bases). DNA for the CDR3: TGTGCCAGCAGCAAGAAGGGGTCGAACACCGGGGAGCTGTTTTTT. Its protein is CASSKKGSNTGELFF.